Following are 2 T cell receptor beta chains from one sample sequenced in a study of blood T cell repertoires in COVID-19. Some clones are missing from TCRdb's copy, which holds only in-frame ones; the method was immunoSEQ multiplex PCR. Of 55,000 to 80,000 clones in the sample, around 87% were seen once. The specimen sequenced was peripheral blood. All receptors come from an older man with acute or convalescent COVID-19.

This clone came up once. This sequence joins TRBV5-5 and TRBJ2-5; 7 positions match TRBD1. Germline loops: CDR1 SGHKS, CDR2 YYEKEE (reference sequence). The V gene end was trimmed by 0 bases and the J gene end by 4 bases; junction bases not matched to a gene: 3. This CDR3 has 14 amino acids. The CDR3 DNA reads TGTGCCAGCAGCTTGGGACAGGGACGAGAGACCCAGTACTTC. Protein: CASSLGQGRETQYF.

This clone was seen only once. The rearrangement links TRBV27 to TRBJ1-4; D is ambiguous. Trimming took 3 bases from V and 10 from J, leaving 12 bases between them. The length of the CDR3 is 13 residues. CDR1 and CDR2 (germline): MNHEY, SMNVEV (reference sequence). The DNA of the CDR3 is TGTGCCAGCAGTTTTGGTCGTACGGGAAAACTGTTTTTT. This codes for CASSFGRTGKLFF.